This T cell receptor (beta chain) was observed in a study of shared clonotypes between healthy human individuals. Study-wide context: The plates for each donor numbered three CD4 naive, three CD4 memory, two CD8 naive and one CD8 memory. Findings and limits, study-wide: The donor pool, a small one, limited the genetic and exposure-history diversity represented. In the sorted subsets, rarefaction showed sequencing was incomplete despite large depth.

V lost 0 bases to trimming and J lost 2 bases, with 10 bases between them. The germline CDR1 and CDR2 sequences are MGHRA and YSYEKL. The CDR3 consists of 15 residues. Terminally differentiated effector memory CD45RA+ cells were left out of the naive CD8 fraction, which was CD45RO-negative and positively selected for CCR7. In the original analysis: Filtering differed since immunoSEQ provided only junctions, with no quality scores. Produced via immunoSEQ multiplex PCR; TCRdb's table is partial and in-frame only. V, J and clone size derive from that table, while D and trimming were established from the DNA sequence. This table has about 2 million clones, roughly 95% appearing once. Note on this clone: Its antigen is undetermined.

Source material: naive CD8+ T cells sorted from blood. The chain carries TRBV4-1 and TRBJ1-2, with D unclear. The origin of this receptor is a man between 18 and 35 years old in good health. In nucleotides, the CDR3 is TGCGCCAGCAGCCAAGAAAACACCGACAACTATGGCTACACCTTC. This translates into CASSQENTDNYGYTF.